These 7 T cell receptor beta chains were all obtained from the same sample, sequenced in a study of human T cells and chemical hapten exposure. One entry per CDR3 protein, called by TCRdb with MiXCR from the RACE reads. This table holds 75,000 to 100,000 distinct CDR3 sequences, about 9% found once. Time point here: patch test 2, 6 weeks after DPC sensitization. Indicated treatment: therapeutic diphenylcyclopropenone sensitization with weekly scalp DPC. Sequencing was performed on whole blood, taken in connection with sensitization to the hapten diphenylcyclopropenone (DPC). The receptor set was obtained from a woman aged 40 to 50 with alopecia areata. Some clones in this sample may be carry-over from other donors' samples.

This clonotype was found many times. The chain uses TRBV27 and TRBJ1-4; TRBD1 agrees at 8 bases. Germline assignment: CDR1 MNHEY and CDR2 SMNVEV (reference sequence). J gave up 1 base and V 5 bases, and 15 bases lay outside the gene matches. The CDR3 extends over 19 amino acids. CDR3 nucleotides: TGTGCCAGCAGTCCTACTTCGACAGGGGTGCGGAGAACTAATGAAAAACTGTTTTTT. Translated: CASSPTSTGVRRTNEKLFF.

This clonotype has a count of ten or more. The chain joins TRBV10-3 to TRBJ2-7; TRBD1 aligns across 9 bases. The CDR3 totals 14 residues. Trimming took 5 bases from V and 3 from J; bases not matched to a gene: 5. Germline values: CDR1 ENHRY, CDR2 SYGVKD. The CDR3 region has the DNA TGTGCCATCAGTACCGGGACAGGGCACTACGAGCAGTACTTC. Translation: CAISTGTGHYEQYF.

In its sample, this clonotype was seen a few times. This sequence joins TRBV28 and TRBJ1-1; D call uncertain. Trimming cost V 9 bases and J 4 bases, with 6 bases left between them. Germline assignment: CDR1 MDHEN and CDR2 SYDVKM. The CDR3 consists of 10 residues. The CDR3 nucleotides are TGTGCCAGTGGGAGCACTGAAGCTTTCTTT. Encoded protein: CASGSTEAFF.

J is TRBJ2-5 and V is TRBV18, with 9 bases identical to TRBD1. This CDR3 contains 15 residues. Trimming took 3 bases from V and 5 from J; bases not matched to a gene: 7. Germline V gene sequence: CDR1 KGHSH, CDR2 LQKENI. Here the CDR3 reads CASSPGTGLRETQYF. The CDR3 region has the DNA TGTGCCAGCTCACCTGGGACAGGGCTCCGGGAGACCCAGTACTTC.

This clonotype occurred a few times. V gene TRBV19 combines with J gene TRBJ2-2, with D perhaps matching TRBD1 or TRBD2 (6 bases each). Trimming shortened V by 10 bases and J by 1 base, and 13 bases separated the two germline ends. Germline CDR1 is LNHDA and CDR2 is SQIVND (reference sequence). This CDR3 comprises 14 residues. The CDR3 loop reads CATSEGGNTGELFF. The CDR3 DNA sequence: TGTGCCACCTCGGAGGGGGGGAACACCGGGGAGCTGTTTTTT.

Many counts were recorded for this clonotype. This chain links TRBV5-1 with TRBJ1-4; D perhaps matches TRBD1 (5 bases). Germline V gene data show CDR1 as SGHRS and CDR2 as YFSETQ. The V gene lost 1 base and the J gene lost 8 bases, with 18 bases spanning the gap. The CDR3 covers 16 residues. In nucleotides, the CDR3 is TGCGCCAGCAGCTTGTCCGGCCGTGGGGCAGGGGAAAAACTGTTTTTT. Its translation: CASSLSGRGAGEKLFF.

This clonotype occurred many times. The V call is TRBV7-2, the J call TRBJ1-2, with 8 bases fitting TRBD1. This CDR3 has 17 amino acids. The junction had 13 bases not matched to a gene; V was cut back by 1 base and J by 6 bases. The V gene's germline CDR1 is SGHTA and CDR2 FQGNSA. The CDR3 sequence: CASSLGFRGLFGDGYTF. CDR3 bases: TGTGCCAGCAGCTTAGGCTTCAGGGGGCTCTTTGGTGATGGCTACACCTTC.